This TCR beta chain was retrieved from a study of blood T cell repertoires in COVID-19. On the study more broadly: The cDNA or gDNA used as material had been derived from T cells, B-cell-depleted T cells, or PBMCs.

With 8 bases clipped from V and 2 bases from J, the junction kept 3 bases outside the gene matches. From germline, CDR1 is MDHEN and CDR2 SYDVKM. CDR3 length equals 14 residues. Per the study methods: Amplification with reference gene primers provided the estimates of nucleated cell counts. TCRdb's table, derived via immunoSEQ multiplex PCR, lists solely in-frame clones and lacks some. V, J and clone size are taken as reported in that table, and D and trimming were inferred from the DNA itself. This sample carries over 150,000 clones, 84% of them seen once, and the ten largest clones take less than 15%. This clone was seen once.

V gene TRBV28 combines with J gene TRBJ1-3; 10 bases line up with TRBD1. Material: peripheral blood. The sequence came from a human donor in a cohort sampled during active COVID-19. Here the CDR3 DNA reads TGTGCCAGCCTGACAGGGGGCACTGGAAACACCATATATTTT. It is translated as CASLTGGTGNTIYF.